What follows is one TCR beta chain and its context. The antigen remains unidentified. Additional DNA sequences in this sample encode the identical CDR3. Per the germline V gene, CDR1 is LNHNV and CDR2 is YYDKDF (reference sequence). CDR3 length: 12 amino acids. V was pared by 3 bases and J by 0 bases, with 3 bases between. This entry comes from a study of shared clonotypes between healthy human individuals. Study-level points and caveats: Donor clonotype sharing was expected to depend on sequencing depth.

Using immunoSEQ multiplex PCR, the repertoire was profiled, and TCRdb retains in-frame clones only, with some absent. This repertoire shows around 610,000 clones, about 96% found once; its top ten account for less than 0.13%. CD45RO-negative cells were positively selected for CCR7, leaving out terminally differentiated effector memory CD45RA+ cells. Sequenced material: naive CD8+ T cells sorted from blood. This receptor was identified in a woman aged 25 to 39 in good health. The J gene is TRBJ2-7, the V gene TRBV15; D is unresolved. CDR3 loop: CATSRGSYEQYF. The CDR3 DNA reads TGTGCCACCAGCAGGGGCTCCTACGAGCAGTACTTC.